The T cell receptor (beta chain) described here comes from a study of cytomegalovirus exposure and HLA in healthy donors. In the PCR, 60 Vbeta and 13 Jbeta primers were used. Clones were sequenced by immunoSEQ multiplex PCR, and TCRdb holds only the in-frame ones, with some missing. The sample consists of 120,000 to 150,000 clones, over 60% of them appearing once. The specimen was PBMCs. The clonotype comes from a woman aged 25-40 years in good health and CMV-seronegative.

CDR3: CASSPRTGGGYGYTF. The CDR3 region has the DNA TGCGCCAGCAGCCCTAGGACAGGGGGCGGCTATGGCTACACCTTC. The V and J genes are TRBV5-1 and TRBJ1-2, with TRBD1 matching over 11 bases. This CDR3 region has 15 residues. The ends lost 4 bases at V and 4 bases at J; junction bases unmatched: 6. Germline CDR1 and CDR2: SGHRS and YFSETQ.